These 18 T cell receptor beta chains were all obtained from the same sample, sequenced in a study of T cell responses to AZD1222 COVID-19 vaccine. TCRdb keeps only in-frame clones here, not all; method: immunoSEQ multiplex PCR. Of 100,000 to 150,000 clones in the sample, 85% to 90% were seen once. Sequenced here: peripheral blood, sampled on day 0 of AZD1222 vaccination. Every receptor here comes from an adult in good health.

The chain employs TRBV7-2 and TRBJ2-7, with TRBD2 matching over 10 bases. Germline V gives CDR1 SGHTA, CDR2 FQGNSA. V was clipped by 2 bases and J by 5 bases; unmatched bases: 9. The CDR3 length is 16 residues. The CDR3 coding sequence is TGTGCCAGCAGCTTATTTGAATTCCTAGCGGGAGACGAGCAGTACTTC. Protein product: CASSLFEFLAGDEQYF. Full variable domain (outside the CDR3, taken from reference TRBV7-2 and TRBJ2-7): GAGVSQSPSNKVTEKGKDVELRCDPISGHTALYWYRQSLGQGLEFLIYFQGNSAPDKSGLPSDRFSAERTGGSVSTLTIQRTQQEDSAVYLCASSLFEFLAGDEQYFGPGTRLTVT.

This chain joins TRBV7-3 and TRBJ2-3; D remains ambiguous. This CDR3 spans 13 amino acids. Trimming stripped 6 bases from V and 0 bases from J, with 7 bases between. Per germline, CDR1 SGHTA and CDR2 FQGTGA. CDR3 DNA sequence: TGTGCCAGCAGACCGCCAAGCACAGATACGCAGTATTTT. Translated, it gives CASRPPSTDTQYF.

The CDR3 DNA sequence: TGCGCCAGCAGCTTGGCGGTTGGGTCCCACGAGCAGTACTTC. Protein: CASSLAVGSHEQYF. The chain has TRBV5-1 and TRBJ2-7; D uncertain. Trimming removed 0 bases at V and 5 bases at J, with 12 bases between. The germline CDR1 and CDR2 sequences are SGHRS and YFSETQ. The CDR3 has 14 amino acids.

The gene calls are TRBV9 and TRBJ2-7; 9 nucleotides match TRBD2. Germline lookup yields CDR1 SGDLS and CDR2 YYNGEE. Germline trimming cut 0 bases from V and 4 bases from J; bases unmatched to any gene: 5. This CDR3 contains 15 residues. The CDR3 DNA reads TGTGCCAGCAGCGTAGATGCTAGCGGGGCGTACGAGCAGTACTTC. Its protein product is CASSVDASGAYEQYF.

The chain carries TRBV30 and TRBJ2-5; TRBD2 is a possible D gene (5 bases). V was trimmed by 3 bases and J by 5 bases, leaving 10 bases between them. This CDR3 has 12 amino acids. The germline V gene has CDR1 GTSNPN and CDR2 SVGIG (reference sequence). This CDR3 reads CAWREVVETQYF. The CDR3 nucleotides are TGTGCCTGGAGGGAGGTGGTGGAGACCCAGTACTTC. The complete variable domain, with remaining parts taken from reference TRBV30 and TRBJ2-5, reads SQTIHQWPATLVQPVGSPLSLECTVEGTSNPNLYWYRQAAGRGLQLLFYSVGIGQISSEVPQNLSASRPQDRQFILSSKKLLLSDSGFYLCAWREVVETQYFGPGTRLLVL.

The chain carries TRBV12-3 or TRBV12-4 and TRBJ2-5, with 7 positions matching TRBD2. This CDR3 contains 13 residues. V dropped 3 bases and J dropped 3; count of bases not matched to a gene: 1. In DNA, the CDR3 is TGTGCCAGCAGTTTGCTAGCGGAAGAGACCCAGTACTTC. The encoded protein is CASSLLAEETQYF.

The chain has TRBV19 and TRBJ2-1, with D uncertain. Germline lookup yields CDR1 LNHDA and CDR2 SQIVND (reference sequence). CDR3 length: 11 residues. Trimming removed 10 bases at V and 4 bases at J, with 8 bases between. The CDR3 nucleotides are TGTGCCACCACTCGGTACAATGAGCAGTTCTTC. This codes for CATTRYNEQFF.

The chain links TRBV5-1 to TRBJ2-2; the D gene is possibly TRBD2 (6 bases). The CDR3 totals 14 residues. Per germline, CDR1 SGHRS and CDR2 YFSETQ. V was shortened by 0 bases and J by 7 bases, with 10 bases between the two germline ends. Here the CDR3 reads CASSLVGEDGELFF. DNA for the CDR3: TGCGCCAGCAGCTTGGTCGGGGAGGACGGGGAGCTGTTTTTT.

The V and J genes are TRBV25-1 and TRBJ2-1, with TRBD2 identical over 12 bases. Germline V lookup: CDR1 MGHDK, CDR2 SYGVNS. This CDR3 has 16 amino acids. The V and J ends lost 1 base and 8 bases, in that order; junction bases with no gene match: 6. Here the CDR3 reads CASSEWRLAGVDEQFF. The CDR3 bases are TGTGCCAGCAGTGAATGGCGACTAGCGGGAGTCGATGAGCAGTTCTTC.

This clone has a handful of counts. The V and J genes are TRBV7-2 and TRBJ1-1; D not certain. Looked up from germline, CDR1 is SGHTA and CDR2 is FQGNSA. The CDR3 runs to 13 residues. With 1 base removed from V and 6 bases from J, the gap between germline ends came to 9 bases. The CDR3 sequence: CASSLVETAEAFF. The DNA of the CDR3 is TGTGCCAGCAGCTTAGTAGAAACAGCTGAAGCTTTCTTT.

V and J are TRBV7-2 and TRBJ2-3, with TRBD1 identical over 7 bases. From germline, CDR1 is SGHTA and CDR2 FQGNSA. J lost 2 bases, V lost 5 bases, and 10 bases had no gene match. This CDR3 comprises 16 residues. The CDR3 is CASSRQPGQNTDTQYF. CDR3 in DNA: TGTGCCAGCAGCAGACAACCGGGACAGAACACAGATACGCAGTATTTT.

This clone was counted a few times. The chain is built from TRBV6-6 and TRBJ1-5; 10 nucleotides align to TRBD1. The CDR3 covers 17 residues. V gave up 5 bases and J gave up 1 base; unmatched junction bases: 8. From germline, CDR1 is MNHNY and CDR2 SVGAGI (reference sequence). The CDR3 nucleotides read TGTGCCAGCAGTCGACGTGGGACAGGGGCCAGCAATCAGCCCCAGCATTTT. As protein: CASSRRGTGASNQPQHF.

The CDR3 sequence is CASSLDFRGPGGYTF. The DNA for the CDR3 is TGTGCCAGCAGCTTAGATTTCCGGGGCCCGGGGGGCTACACCTTC. The chain links TRBV7-8 to TRBJ1-2; TRBD1 might be the D (5 bases). The V end lost 1 base, the J end lost 8 bases, and 17 bases lay between the germline ends. Germline assignment: CDR1 SGHVS and CDR2 FQNEAQ. The CDR3 length is 15 residues.

The chain joins TRBV2 to TRBJ2-7; 7 bases are a match to TRBD1. From germline, CDR1 is SNHLY and CDR2 FYNNEI. This CDR3 has 13 amino acids. With V trimmed by 3 bases and J by 1 base, 0 bases remained unmatched. The CDR3 sequence: CASSEGQSYEQYF. The CDR3 DNA follows: TGTGCCAGCAGTGAGGGACAGTCCTACGAGCAGTACTTC.

The chain links TRBV4-1 to TRBJ1-4; D perhaps matches TRBD1 (5 bases). The CDR3 has 14 amino acids. The germline V and J ends were trimmed by 5 bases and 6 bases, with 13 bases remaining between them. The germline CDR1 and CDR2 sequences are MGHRA and YSYEKL. CDR3 in amino acids: CASSGETDDEKLFF. The CDR3 DNA reads TGCGCCAGCAGCGGGGAGACAGATGATGAAAAACTGTTTTTT.

The rearrangement links TRBV7-7 to TRBJ2-5; no clear D gene. The CDR3 has 14 amino acids. V was pared by 2 bases and J by 2 bases, with 9 bases between. Germline V lookup: CDR1 SSHAT, CDR2 FNYEAQ (reference sequence). CDR3 DNA sequence: TGTGCCAGCAGCTTATTGGGGAAACAAGAGACCCAGTACTTC. Protein product: CASSLLGKQETQYF.

In this sample, this clone turned up a few times. This rearrangement joins TRBV19 to TRBJ1-1, with D unclear. V lost 8 bases and J lost 0, with 10 bases in between. The CDR3 is 13 amino acids. Germline V CDR1 and CDR2: LNHDA, SQIVND (reference sequence). Here the CDR3 DNA reads TGTGCCAGTGGCCGGACGGTGAACACTGAAGCTTTCTTT. Its protein is CASGRTVNTEAFF.

The chain uses TRBV5-6 and TRBJ2-1; weak D call: TRBD2 (5 bases). Trimming shortened V by 0 bases and J by 9 bases, and 19 bases separated the two germline ends. The CDR3 totals 16 residues. From germline, CDR1 is SGHDT and CDR2 YYEEEE. The CDR3 DNA reads as TGTGCCAGCAGCTTGGCCGTGGACTCCTACAACCCTGAGCAGTTCTTC. It encodes CASSLAVDSYNPEQFF. The full variable domain, rest sourced from reference TRBV5-6 and TRBJ2-1, is DAGVTQSPTHLIKTRGQQVTLRCSPKSGHDTVSWYQQALGQGPQFIFQYYEEEERQRGNFPDRFSGHQFPNYSSELNVNALLLGDSALYLCASSLAVDSYNPEQFFGPGTRLTVL.